Each of the 30 T cell receptor beta chains below was sequenced from the same sample in a study of vaccination effects on CD4 cells after COVID-19. Assay: immunoSEQ multiplex PCR; the TCRdb copy retains only in-frame clones and omits some. The table includes over 45,000 clones, 67% detected once. At the end of over 8 days of culture, CD4+ T cells were isolated. Their recognized antigens are unknown. This specimen was CD4+ T cells from PBMCs cultured without peptide, taken before COVID-19 vaccination. These receptors all stem from a human donor who received a COVID-19 vaccine.

This clone was seen a handful of times. This chain links TRBV25-1 with TRBJ2-1, with D tentatively TRBD1 (7 bases). Germline assignment: CDR1 MGHDK and CDR2 SYGVNS. Deletions cut 5 bases from V and 1 base from J, with 12 bases between. The CDR3 has 15 residues. Written as DNA, the CDR3 is TGTGCCAGCAGTCGCAGGGGGGTGTCCTACAATGAGCAGTTCTTC. Translation: CASSRRGVSYNEQFF.

This clone was detected once. CDR3 nucleotides: TGTGCCAGCAGTGACGGGTTTACTGAAGCTTTCTTT. This codes for CASSDGFTEAFF. V gene TRBV2 combines with J gene TRBJ1-1; D is ambiguous. This CDR3 is 12 amino acids long. Per the germline V gene, CDR1 is SNHLY and CDR2 is FYNNEI. The V end lost 3 bases, the J end lost 5 bases, and 7 bases lay between the germline ends.

This clone was counted between two and nine times. The chain couples TRBV9 to TRBJ2-3; 7 bases agree with TRBD1. The CDR3 runs 16 residues. The ends lost 1 base at V and 1 base at J; junction bases unmatched: 6. Germline-derived CDR1 and CDR2 are SGDLS and YYNGEE. The CDR3 loop reads CASSVKGALGTDTQYF. In DNA, the CDR3 is TGTGCCAGCAGCGTAAAGGGGGCTCTTGGCACAGATACGCAGTATTTT.

The V and J genes are TRBV18 and TRBJ2-1, with D unresolved. Germline loops: CDR1 KGHSH, CDR2 LQKENI. The CDR3 contains 16 residues. V was pared by 2 bases and J by 0 bases, with 11 bases between. The CDR3 sequence: CASSPAVRSSYNEQFF. CDR3 DNA sequence: TGTGCCAGCTCACCAGCAGTCAGAAGCTCCTACAATGAGCAGTTCTTC.

The V call is TRBV5-5, the J call TRBJ1-5; TRBD1 aligns across 7 bases. Per germline, CDR1 SGHKS and CDR2 YYEKEE (reference sequence). The CDR3 has 15 amino acids. V dropped 0 bases and J dropped 5; count of bases not matched to a gene: 5. DNA of the CDR3: TGTGCCAGCAGCTTGGCAGGGGGATTAGATCAGCCCCAGCATTTT. Protein: CASSLAGGLDQPQHF.

This clone was seen only a few times. The chain carries TRBV5-4 and TRBJ1-3, with D possibly TRBD1 on 5 matching bases. The germline CDR1 and CDR2 sequences are SGHNT and YYREEE (reference sequence). V lost 5 bases and J 3 bases, leaving 12 bases between the germline ends. The CDR3 runs to 14 residues. This CDR3 reads CASSAGLHGNTIYF. CDR3 nucleotide sequence: TGTGCCAGCAGTGCGGGACTTCATGGAAACACCATATATTTT.

This rearrangement joins TRBV4-1 to TRBJ2-3; possible D gene TRBD2, 6 bases. Trimming shortened V by 2 bases and J by 0 bases, and 6 bases separated the two germline ends. Germline V gene data show CDR1 as MGHRA and CDR2 as YSYEKL. The CDR3 is 14 amino acids. CDR3 in amino acids: CASSQSGSTDTQYF. The CDR3 nucleotides are TGCGCCAGCAGCCAAAGCGGGAGCACAGATACGCAGTATTTT.

This clone turned up a few times. The V and J genes are TRBV7-2 and TRBJ1-1; no definite D call. The CDR3 sequence is 15 residues long. In germline, CDR1 is SGHTA, CDR2 FQGNSA. Trimming stripped 0 bases from V and 2 bases from J, with 10 bases between. CDR3 in DNA: TGTGCCAGCAGCTTAGCGCCAGCCTCCAACACTGAAGCTTTCTTT. Its protein is CASSLAPASNTEAFF.

This clone was detected once. This chain uses TRBV5-1 with TRBJ2-5, with D tentatively TRBD2 (6 bases). The CDR3 runs 16 residues. Between the trimmed V and J ends, which lost 2 bases and 5 bases, there was a span of 19 bases. The germline CDR1 and CDR2 sequences are SGHRS and YFSETQ. The CDR3 nucleotides read TGCGCCAGCAGCTTAGGGTTAGAGGCCCGGGGGGAGACCCAGTACTTC. Translated, it gives CASSLGLEARGETQYF.

This clone was counted only a few times. The genes are TRBV14 and TRBJ1-2; D is possibly TRBD1 (6 bases). CDR3 length: 13 residues. Germline assignment: CDR1 SGHDN and CDR2 FVKESK. Trimming removed 4 bases from V and 7 bases from J, with 13 bases in between. CDR3 bases: TGTGCCAGCAGCCTTACAGGGTCGGGTGGCTACACCTTC. It codes for CASSLTGSGGYTF.

This clone was counted a few times. The V call is TRBV10-3, the J call TRBJ2-2; D is perhaps TRBD1 (5 bases). CDR3 length: 16 residues. Looked up from germline, CDR1 is ENHRY and CDR2 is SYGVKD. Trimming stripped 0 bases from V and 0 bases from J, with 8 bases between. Here the CDR3 DNA reads TGTGCCATCAGTGAGTCGCTGACAGCGAACACCGGGGAGCTGTTTTTT. Translated: CAISESLTANTGELFF.

V gene TRBV27 combines with J gene TRBJ2-7; 7 nucleotides line up with TRBD1. The CDR3 length is 14 residues. Germline loops: CDR1 MNHEY, CDR2 SMNVEV (reference sequence). J lost 2 bases, V lost 6 bases, and 7 bases had no gene match. Here the CDR3 reads CASRRQGSAYEQYF. CDR3 nucleotide sequence: TGTGCCAGCAGGAGACAGGGCTCGGCCTACGAGCAGTACTTC.

The chain couples TRBV6-2 or TRBV6-3 to TRBJ1-5; maybe TRBD1 (6 bases). Deletions cut 5 bases from V and 2 bases from J, with 13 bases between. This CDR3 comprises 15 residues. Germline V gene lookup returns CDR1 MNHEY and CDR2 SVGEGT. The CDR3 region has the DNA TGTGCCAGCAGTCACAGGGCCGATCGCAATCAGCCCCAGCATTTT. Its protein is CASSHRADRNQPQHF.

The chain links TRBV7-2 to TRBJ2-5; D is unclear. The CDR3 extends over 13 amino acids. Trimming took off 2 bases at V and 5 bases at J, with 9 bases between the two ends. Germline CDR1 is SGHTA and CDR2 is FQGNSA. The CDR3: CASSLNPRETQYF. The CDR3 DNA follows: TGTGCCAGCAGCTTAAACCCGAGGGAGACCCAGTACTTC.

This chain uses TRBV5-1 with TRBJ1-5, with D perhaps TRBD1 (5 bases). The V end lost 4 bases, the J end lost 0 bases, and 17 bases lay between the germline ends. The germline CDR1 and CDR2 sequences are SGHRS and YFSETQ. The CDR3 consists of 17 residues. CDR3 coding DNA: TGCGCCAGCAGCCTGGGGGGGGGACTAAATAGCAATCAGCCCCAGCATTTT. Protein product: CASSLGGGLNSNQPQHF.

There are a few counts of this clone. The chain links TRBV29-1 to TRBJ1-1; no definite D call. V dropped 4 bases and J dropped 2 bases, with 11 bases sitting between them. The V gene's germline CDR1 is SQVTM and CDR2 ANQGSEA. This CDR3 has 13 residues. CDR3 loop: CSVGSLINTEAFF. The CDR3 DNA reads as TGCAGCGTTGGGTCTTTAATCAACACTGAAGCTTTCTTT.

This clone was seen a few times. The CDR3 DNA follows: TGTGCCAGCAGCAAGGACAGGGGGCAGAACTATGGCTACACCTTC. This translates into CASSKDRGQNYGYTF. The rearrangement links TRBV5-4 to TRBJ1-2; 11 nucleotides line up with TRBD1. This CDR3 is built from 15 residues. The germline V gene has CDR1 SGHNT and CDR2 YYREEE (reference sequence). After removal of 4 bases from V and 2 bases from J, the junction contained 4 bases not matched to a gene.

The chain couples TRBV6-1 to TRBJ1-2; TRBD1 might be the D (6 bases). The CDR3 has 14 amino acids. Trimming removed 1 base from V and 4 bases from J, with 10 bases in between. Germline CDR1 is MNHNS and CDR2 is SASEGT. Here the CDR3 reads CASSEGTAFYGYTF. The CDR3 nucleotides read TGTGCCAGCAGTGAAGGGACAGCTTTCTATGGCTACACCTTC.

This sequence joins TRBV6-2 or TRBV6-3 and TRBJ1-1; unclear D gene. Germline-derived CDR1 and CDR2 are MNHEY and SVGEGT. The CDR3 runs 15 residues. V was trimmed by 5 bases and J by 1 base, leaving 14 bases between them. CDR3 coding DNA: TGTGCCAGCAGTGACCCGGCCCTCCCGAACACTGAAGCTTTCTTT. Encoded protein: CASSDPALPNTEAFF.

This clone was seen only a few times. The chain joins TRBV4-2 to TRBJ2-3, with D unclear. The CDR3 has 15 amino acids. The ends were cut back, 0 bases at V and 5 bases at J, with 12 bases in the middle. The germline V gene has CDR1 LGHNA and CDR2 YNFKEQ. CDR3 amino acids: CASSQELFGEDTQYF. CDR3 DNA: TGTGCCAGCAGCCAAGAATTATTTGGGGAAGATACGCAGTATTTT.

This clone was recorded once. V gene TRBV19 combines with J gene TRBJ1-5, with D tentatively TRBD1 (5 bases). Looked up from germline, CDR1 is LNHDA and CDR2 is SQIVND (reference sequence). The CDR3 consists of 14 residues. Trimming removed 5 bases from V and 2 bases from J, with 10 bases in between. The CDR3 bases are TGTGCCAGTAGTCGGGTAGGGGGCAATCAGCCCCAGCATTTT. Translating it yields CASSRVGGNQPQHF.

The chain has TRBV18 and TRBJ1-1; D ambiguous. The CDR3 is 13 amino acids. CDR1 is KGHSH, CDR2 LQKENI, per germline. Trimming pared 1 base from V and 11 bases from J, leaving 14 bases between. CDR3 in DNA: TGTGCCAGCTCACCACAGGCAGGCGAACGGGCTTTCTTT. As protein: CASSPQAGERAFF.

The rearrangement joins TRBV25-1 to TRBJ2-7; D remains unclear. V lost 3 bases and J 2 bases, leaving 11 bases between the germline ends. The CDR3 loop spans 14 amino acids. Germline V gene sequence: CDR1 MGHDK, CDR2 SYGVNS. The CDR3 loop reads CASSELLGTYEQYF. DNA for the CDR3: TGTGCCAGCAGTGAGCTCCTCGGAACCTACGAGCAGTACTTC.

This rearrangement joins TRBV5-4 to TRBJ2-7; 15 bases match TRBD2. The germline V gene has CDR1 SGHNT and CDR2 YYREEE (reference sequence). V lost 4 bases, J lost 3 bases, and 2 bases stayed unmatched. The CDR3 contains 15 residues. The CDR3 DNA is TGTGCCAGCAGCCCGGGACTAGCGGGAGGCTACGAGCAGTACTTC. It encodes CASSPGLAGGYEQYF.

V gene TRBV6-5 combines with J gene TRBJ2-1; 9 positions agree with TRBD2. The germline gives CDR1 MNHEY, CDR2 SVGAGI. J lost 4 bases, V lost 8 bases, and 6 bases had no gene match. The CDR3 is 14 residues long. CDR3 in amino acids: CASGLAGTYNEQFF. For the CDR3, the DNA is TGTGCCAGCGGGCTAGCGGGGACTTACAATGAGCAGTTCTTC.

The chain couples TRBV18 to TRBJ2-1; weak D call: TRBD1 (6 bases). Germline loops: CDR1 KGHSH, CDR2 LQKENI. The CDR3 loop spans 14 amino acids. V was pared by 3 bases and J by 5 bases, with 11 bases between. CDR3 sequence reads: CASSPKTGNNEQFF. CDR3 nucleotides: TGTGCCAGCTCACCTAAAACAGGGAACAATGAGCAGTTCTTC.

The CDR3 DNA follows: TGTGCCAGCAGGCAGACTGCTTACGAGCAGTACTTC. Translating it yields CASRQTAYEQYF. This chain connects TRBV6-5 to TRBJ2-7, with no clear D. Between the trimmed V and J ends, which lost 6 bases and 4 bases, there was a span of 10 bases. Germline V gene lookup returns CDR1 MNHEY and CDR2 SVGAGI. The CDR3 has 12 amino acids.

Concerning this clone: Relative to the germline gene, one junction end is altered; a read error may explain this. J is TRBJ2-5 and V is TRBV7-7; D remains ambiguous. CDR3 length: 13 residues. CDR1 and CDR2 (germline): SSHAT, FNYEAQ (reference sequence). The CDR3 DNA sequence: TGTGCTAGCAGCTCCCCCTCCCAAGAGACCCAGTACTTC. It encodes CASSSPSQETQYF.

By frequency in the sample, this clone is medium-sized (0.01 to 0.1%). The genes are TRBV21-1 and TRBJ1-4; TRBD1, as called in the table, went unchecked against the DNA. TRBV21-1 corresponds to a pseudogene. This CDR3 has 14 residues. CDR3 sequence (DNA): TGTGCCAGCAGCAAAAGGACAGGGAATGAAAAACTGTTTTTT. Translated: CASSKRTGNEKLFF.

The J gene is TRBJ1-5, the V gene TRBV29-1, with D possibly TRBD1 on 6 matching bases. The CDR3 totals 16 residues. Germline V lookup: CDR1 SQVTM, CDR2 ANQGSEA. V lost 4 bases, J lost 6 bases, and 22 bases lay in between. CDR3 DNA sequence: TGCAGCGTTGCCCGGGACATACGGAGTAGCGGTCAGCCCCAGCATTTT. This gives the protein CSVARDIRSSGQPQHF.